This T cell receptor beta chain was captured in a study of cytomegalovirus exposure and HLA in healthy donors. The overall study: Genotyping showed around 80% of roughly 400 donors falling in the Caucasian-associated ancestry cluster.

Primers included in the PCR were 60 Vbeta and 13 Jbeta primers. Here immunoSEQ multiplex PCR was the method, and the copy in TCRdb shows in-frame clones only, minus some. The data show under 250,000 clones, with over 70% seen just once and almost 8% held by the top ten. This clone appeared a few times. Its antigen remains unidentified. Everyone who donated was a healthy bone marrow donor. Study-level points and caveats: Three CMV-associated chains proved CMV antigen-specific in vitro. Later on, an analysis showed TCR association rates differing by HLA locus, with DRB1 the most and HLA-C the fewest.

The receptor comes from a woman in her fifties or sixties in good health and CMV-seropositive. Material: PBMCs.

The DNA for the CDR3 is TGTGCCACCAGCAGAGATCGGGATCGTACTAGCCGTTTGCGCTCCTACAATGAGCAGTTCTTC. Encoded protein: CATSRDRDRTSRLRSYNEQFF. The chain couples TRBV15 to TRBJ2-1; D perhaps matches TRBD2 (6 bases). CDR1 LNHNV and CDR2 YYDKDF come from the germline V gene (reference sequence). Between the trimmed V and J ends, which lost 0 bases and 0 bases, there was a span of 24 bases. This CDR3 comprises 21 residues. Using reference TRBV15 and TRBJ2-1 for the parts outside the CDR3, the full variable domain is DAMVIQNPRYQVTQFGKPVTLSCSQTLNHNVMYWYQQKSSQAPKLLFHYYDKDFNNEADTPDNFQSRRPNTSFCFLDIRSPGLGDTAMYLCATSRDRDRTSRLRSYNEQFFGPGTRLTVL.